These 17 T cell receptor beta chains came from one sample sequenced in a study of OX40 agonist ivuxolimab in advanced cancers. Data came from immunoSEQ multiplex PCR; TCRdb stores just in-frame clones and leaves some out. The table shows 95,000 to 100,000 clones, with around 90% occurring only once. The material sequenced was CD4+ or CD8+ T cells sorted from blood, taken in a trial of the OX40 agonist ivuxolimab. The receptor source for this set is an adult with an advanced solid tumor such as melanoma, head and neck, liver or kidney cancer.

CDR3 residues: CASSKGQDTQYF. The CDR3 coding sequence is TGTGCCAGTAGTAAGGGGCAAGATACGCAGTATTTT. The chain joins TRBV19 to TRBJ2-3; D may be TRBD1 (5 bases). Germline V CDR1 and CDR2: LNHDA, SQIVND (reference sequence). Trimming removed 4 bases at V and 5 bases at J, with 7 bases between. The CDR3 is made up of 12 amino acids.

V is TRBV5-8 and J is TRBJ1-1; D unclear. This CDR3 is built from 12 residues. Germline V gives CDR1 SGHTS, CDR2 YDEGEE. V lost 2 bases, J lost 7 bases, and 9 bases lay in between. The CDR3 nucleotides read TGTGCCAGCAGCTTAAGGCGGTTTGAAGCTTTCTTT. Translated: CASSLRRFEAFF.

The chain is built from TRBV9 and TRBJ2-3; perhaps TRBD2 as D (5 bases). The CDR3 is 16 amino acids. Looked up from germline, CDR1 is SGDLS and CDR2 is YYNGEE. V lost 10 bases and J lost 1, with 22 bases in between. This chain's CDR3 is CASSPPLLGGTDTQYF. For the CDR3, the DNA is TGTGCCTCTAGCCCCCCCCTTCTCGGAGGCACAGATACGCAGTATTTT.

The chain couples TRBV10-3 to TRBJ1-2; D is possibly TRBD1 (6 bases). Trimming pared 4 bases from V and 2 bases from J, leaving 8 bases between. The CDR3 is 13 amino acids. Germline lookup yields CDR1 ENHRY and CDR2 SYGVKD. The CDR3 DNA reads TGTGCCATCAGTGCGGGACAAAACTATGGCTACACCTTC. Its protein is CAISAGQNYGYTF.

The rearrangement joins TRBV18 to TRBJ1-1; TRBD1 is a possible D gene (5 bases). The CDR3 is 14 residues long. CDR1 and CDR2 (germline): KGHSH, LQKENI. V lost 5 bases to trimming and J lost 7 bases, with 17 bases between them. The DNA for the CDR3 is TGTGCCAGCTCAGCGGACGGGGGAAGGGGTGAAGCTTTCTTT. This encodes CASSADGGRGEAFF. Using reference TRBV18 and TRBJ1-1 for the parts outside the CDR3, the full variable domain is NAGVMQNPRHLVRRRGQEARLRCSPMKGHSHVYWYRQLPEEGLKFMVYLQKENIIDESGMPKERFSAEFPKEGPSILRIQQVVRGDSAAYFCASSADGGRGEAFFGQGTRLTVV.

The gene calls are TRBV28 and TRBJ2-6; D not certain. Per germline, CDR1 MDHEN and CDR2 SYDVKM. The V end lost 6 bases, the J end lost 0 bases, and 18 bases lay between the germline ends. The CDR3 loop spans 18 amino acids. CDR3 sequence reads: CASSTLSRRTSGANVLTF. CDR3 sequence (DNA): TGTGCCAGCAGCACTCTATCCCGACGGACCTCTGGGGCCAACGTCCTGACTTTC.

This clone was observed once. The V call is TRBV7-8, the J call TRBJ2-1, with D possibly being TRBD2 (5 bases). This CDR3 contains 12 residues. The V gene's germline CDR1 is SGHVS and CDR2 FQNEAQ. Trimming took 4 bases from V and 6 from J, leaving 7 bases between them. CDR3: CASSWEPNEQFF. The DNA for the CDR3 is TGTGCCAGCAGCTGGGAGCCCAATGAGCAGTTCTTC.

The V gene is TRBV18, the J gene TRBJ2-5; 10 nucleotides match TRBD1. Germline lookup yields CDR1 KGHSH and CDR2 LQKENI. Germline trimming cut 3 bases from V and 5 bases from J; bases unmatched to any gene: 6. The CDR3 has 15 residues. The CDR3 DNA follows: TGTGCCAGCTCACCCGTCCCGGGACAGGGGGAGACCCAGTACTTC. The encoded protein is CASSPVPGQGETQYF.

The chain combines TRBV6-5 with TRBJ2-5, with 9 bases that match TRBD1. The CDR3 covers 15 residues. V shed 3 bases, J shed 5 bases, and the junction held 7 bases outside the gene matches. CDR1 MNHEY and CDR2 SVGAGI come from the germline V gene. CDR3 bases: TGTGCCAGCAGTTATGGGGGACAGGGTGAGGAGACCCAGTACTTC. It yields the protein CASSYGGQGEETQYF.

The chain is built from TRBV6-5 and TRBJ1-1; no firm D call. Between the trimmed V and J ends, which lost 0 bases and 1 base, there was a span of 3 bases. Germline CDR1 MNHEY, CDR2 SVGAGI. The CDR3 covers 13 residues. The CDR3 protein is CASSYSRNTEAFF. The CDR3 DNA follows: TGTGCCAGCAGTTACTCCAGGAACACTGAAGCTTTCTTT.

This clone was seen a handful of times. The chain links TRBV7-9 to TRBJ1-2; D is perhaps TRBD1 (5 bases). V lost 2 bases, J lost 9 bases, and 13 bases lay in between. The CDR3 extends over 13 amino acids. Germline-derived CDR1 and CDR2 are SEHNR and FQNEAQ (reference sequence). DNA of the CDR3: TGTGCCAGCAGCTTAAAGGGGACTAAGAGCTACACCTTC. Protein: CASSLKGTKSYTF. Looking up the rest from reference TRBV7-9 and TRBJ1-2 gives the full variable domain: DTGVSQNPRHKITKRGQNVTFRCDPISEHNRLYWYRQTLGQGPEFLTYFQNEAQLEKSRLLSDRFSAERPKGSFSTLEIQRTEQGDSAMYLCASSLKGTKSYTFGSGTRLTVV.

The chain links TRBV7-2 to TRBJ2-2; D gene uncertain. V was clipped by 1 base and J by 5 bases, with 5 bases between them. Germline V gives CDR1 SGHTA, CDR2 FQGNSA. The CDR3 covers 13 residues. In DNA form, the CDR3 reads TGTGCCAGCAGCTTAGATAGAACCGGGGAGCTGTTTTTT. This translates into CASSLDRTGELFF.

This clone showed up just once. The chain joins TRBV7-2 to TRBJ2-5; TRBD1 aligns across 10 bases. CDR1 and CDR2 (germline): SGHTA, FQGNSA. The CDR3 covers 16 residues. Trimming took 6 bases from V and 4 from J; bases not matched to a gene: 11. CDR3 residues: CASSPRSGTGVETQYF. In DNA form, the CDR3 reads TGTGCCAGCAGTCCAAGATCGGGGACAGGGGTAGAGACCCAGTACTTC.

The chain employs TRBV7-2 and TRBJ2-1, with 8 positions matching TRBD2. The trim removed 4 bases at V and 2 bases at J, leaving 4 bases unmatched. Germline CDR1 and CDR2: SGHTA and FQGNSA. The CDR3 contains 15 residues. The CDR3 sequence: CASSSRAGAYNEQFF. The CDR3 DNA reads as TGTGCCAGCAGCTCCCGAGCGGGAGCCTACAATGAGCAGTTCTTC.

This chain joins TRBV9 and TRBJ1-2; D gene unclear. Germline-derived CDR1 and CDR2 are SGDLS and YYNGEE. Trimming cost V 0 bases and J 4 bases, with 4 bases left between them. The CDR3 totals 12 residues. The CDR3 reads CASSVDSYGYTF. In nucleotides, the CDR3 is TGTGCCAGCAGCGTAGACAGCTATGGCTACACCTTC. The complete variable domain, with remaining parts taken from reference TRBV9 and TRBJ1-2, reads DSGVTQTPKHLITATGQRVTLRCSPRSGDLSVYWYQQSLDQGLQFLIQYYNGEERAKGNILERFSAQQFPDLHSELNLSSLELGDSALYFCASSVDSYGYTFGSGTRLTVV.

V is TRBV5-1 and J is TRBJ1-4; 7 bases agree with TRBD1. With 7 bases clipped from V and 8 bases from J, the junction kept 8 bases outside the gene matches. The CDR3 is 13 amino acids. Germline CDR1 and CDR2: SGHRS and YFSETQ. In DNA form, the CDR3 reads TGCGCCAGCGGATCAGGGGGGGAGGAAAAACTGTTTTTT. Amino acids: CASGSGGEEKLFF.

The DNA of the CDR3 is TGTGCCAGCAGTTTATCTTCCCGGACAGGGGGAGAGCAGTACTTC. Translating it yields CASSLSSRTGGEQYF. The chain carries TRBV27 and TRBJ2-7; TRBD1 aligns across 10 bases. V shed 0 bases, J shed 7 bases, and the junction held 6 bases outside the gene matches. In germline, CDR1 is MNHEY, CDR2 SMNVEV (reference sequence). The CDR3 is 15 residues long.